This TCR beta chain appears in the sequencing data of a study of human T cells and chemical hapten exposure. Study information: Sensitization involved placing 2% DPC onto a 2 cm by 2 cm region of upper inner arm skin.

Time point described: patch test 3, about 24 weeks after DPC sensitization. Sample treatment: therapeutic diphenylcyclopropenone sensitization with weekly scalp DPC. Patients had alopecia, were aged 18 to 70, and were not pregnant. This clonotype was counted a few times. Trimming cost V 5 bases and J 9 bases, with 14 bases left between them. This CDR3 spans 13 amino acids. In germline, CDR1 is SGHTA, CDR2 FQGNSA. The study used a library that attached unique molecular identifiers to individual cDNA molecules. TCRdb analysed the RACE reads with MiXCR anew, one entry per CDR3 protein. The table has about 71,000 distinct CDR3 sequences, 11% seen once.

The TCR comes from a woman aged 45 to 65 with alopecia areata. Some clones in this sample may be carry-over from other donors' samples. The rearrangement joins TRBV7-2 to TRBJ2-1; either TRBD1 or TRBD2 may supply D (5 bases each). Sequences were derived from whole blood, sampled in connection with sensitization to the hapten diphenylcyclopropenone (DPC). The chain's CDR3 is CASSPGRGGEQFF. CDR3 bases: TGTGCCAGCAGCCCAGGGCGAGGAGGTGAGCAGTTCTTC.